These T cell receptor beta chains were read from a single sample in a study of post-analysis software for immune sequencing data. TCRdb re-called the PCR reads with MiXCR, one entry per CDR3 protein. The sample lists roughly 800,000 distinct CDR3 sequences, roughly 50% seen once, with approximately 4.5% in the top ten. Sequencing was carried out using blood. The receptor source for this set is a girl aged 10-17 years with multiple sclerosis. CDR3s include the opening cysteine and the closing phenylalanine or tryptophan. D genes are given only for firm matches. Size is stated for part of the rows, as once, few or many counts, or as a class when the clone is expanded.

J	D	V	size	CDR3	DNA
TRBJ1-2	.	TRBV4-2	.	CASSQEGGREPYGYTF	TGTGCCAGCAGCCAAGAAGGGGGGCGGGAGCCCTATGGCTACACCTTC
TRBJ2-7	.	TRBV5-1	.	CASSFDRTSSYEQYF	TGCGCCAGCAGCTTTGACAGGACTAGCTCCTACGAGCAGTACTTC
TRBJ1-2	.	TRBV6-4	.	CASSTGNGYTF	TGTGCCAGCAGTACAGGGAACGGCTACACCTTC
TRBJ1-2	.	TRBV14	.	CTSSHVGAGAHGYTF	TGTACCAGCAGCCATGTTGGGGCAGGGGCCCATGGCTACACCTTC
TRBJ2-5	.	TRBV13	few	CASSIRRTTFGETQYF	TGTGCCAGCAGCATCCGGAGGACTACTTTCGGAGAGACCCAGTACTTC
TRBJ2-1	TRBD2	TRBV20-1	once	CSAPTLMKAGGPQYNEQFF	TGCAGTGCTCCTACTCTGATGAAAGCGGGGGGGCCCCAATACAATGAGCAGTTCTTC
TRBJ2-7	TRBD1	TRBV7-9	.	CASSPWTGVSSYEQYF	TGTGCCAGCAGCCCATGGACAGGGGTAAGCTCCTACGAGCAGTACTTC
TRBJ1-1	.	TRBV29-1	.	CSVSGGRTEAFF	TGCAGCGTTTCGGGGGGCCGGACTGAAGCTTTCTTT
TRBJ1-1	.	TRBV3-1	.	CASSGNVGALNAFF	TGTGCCAGCAGCGGTAACGTGGGAGCACTGAACGCTTTCTTT
TRBJ2-7	.	TRBV11-2	.	CASSLVRRGQYF	TGTGCCAGCAGCCTCGTGAGGCGTGGGCAGTACTTC
TRBJ1-2	.	TRBV27	.	CASSPRWGQGGGYTF	TGTGCCAGCAGTCCCCGGTGGGGGCAGGGAGGAGGCTACACCTTC
TRBJ1-2	.	TRBV3-1	.	CASSHQGGVGYTF	TGTGCCAGCAGCCACCAGGGCGGAGTTGGCTACACCTTC
TRBJ2-1	.	TRBV20-1	.	CSARGSVEQFF	TGCAGTGCCCGGGGAAGCGTTGAGCAGTTCTTC